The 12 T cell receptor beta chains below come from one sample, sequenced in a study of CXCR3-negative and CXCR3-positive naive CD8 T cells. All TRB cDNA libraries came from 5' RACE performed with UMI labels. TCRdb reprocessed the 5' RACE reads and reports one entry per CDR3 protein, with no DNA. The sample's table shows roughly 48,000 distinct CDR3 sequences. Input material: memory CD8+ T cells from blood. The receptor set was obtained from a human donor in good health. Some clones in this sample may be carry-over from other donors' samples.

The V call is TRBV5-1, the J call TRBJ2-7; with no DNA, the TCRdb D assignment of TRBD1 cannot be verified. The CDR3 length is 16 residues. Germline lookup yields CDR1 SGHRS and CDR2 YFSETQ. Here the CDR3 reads CASSLNRARPPYEQYF.

This chain's CDR3 is CSVEDTYSDGYTF. J is TRBJ1-2 and V is TRBV29-1. CDR1 is SQVTM and CDR2 is ANQGSEA in the germline V gene. This CDR3 comprises 13 residues.

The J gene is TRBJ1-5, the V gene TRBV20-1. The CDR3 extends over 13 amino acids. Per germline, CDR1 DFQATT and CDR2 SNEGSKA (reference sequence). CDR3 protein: CSGRANSNQPQHF.

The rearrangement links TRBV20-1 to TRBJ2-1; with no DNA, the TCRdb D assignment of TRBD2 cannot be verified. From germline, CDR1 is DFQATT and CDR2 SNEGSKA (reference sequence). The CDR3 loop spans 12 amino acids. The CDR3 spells CSARDSGNEQFF.

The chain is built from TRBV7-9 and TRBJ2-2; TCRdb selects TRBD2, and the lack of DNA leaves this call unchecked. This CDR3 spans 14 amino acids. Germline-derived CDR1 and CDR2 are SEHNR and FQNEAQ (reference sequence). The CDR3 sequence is CASSSSQRPGELFF.

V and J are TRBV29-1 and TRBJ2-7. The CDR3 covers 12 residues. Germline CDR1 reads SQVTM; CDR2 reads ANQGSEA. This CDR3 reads CSAWRGADEQYF.

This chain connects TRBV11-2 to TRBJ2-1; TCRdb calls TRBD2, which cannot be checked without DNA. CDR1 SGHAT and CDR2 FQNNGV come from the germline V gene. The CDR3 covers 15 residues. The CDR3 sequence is CASSPSRAPLNEQFF. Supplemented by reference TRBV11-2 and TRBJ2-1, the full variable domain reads EAGVAQSPRYKIIEKRQSVAFWCNPISGHATLYWYQQILGQGPKLLIQFQNNGVVDDSQLPKDRFSAERLKGVDSTLKIQPAKLEDSAVYLCASSPSRAPLNEQFFGPGTRLTVL.

The CDR3 reads CASASGGADTQYF. V usage is TRBV27 and J usage is TRBJ2-3; TCRdb designates TRBD2, a call that cannot be tested without DNA. CDR1 is MNHEY and CDR2 is SMNVEV in the germline V gene (reference sequence). The CDR3 is 13 amino acids.

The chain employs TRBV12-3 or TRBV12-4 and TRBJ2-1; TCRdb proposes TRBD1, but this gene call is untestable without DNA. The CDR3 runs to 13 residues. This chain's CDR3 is CASSLAPGHEQFF.

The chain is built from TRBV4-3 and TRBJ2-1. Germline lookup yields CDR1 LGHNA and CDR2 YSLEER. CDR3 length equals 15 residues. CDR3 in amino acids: CASSHGDSSYNEQFF.

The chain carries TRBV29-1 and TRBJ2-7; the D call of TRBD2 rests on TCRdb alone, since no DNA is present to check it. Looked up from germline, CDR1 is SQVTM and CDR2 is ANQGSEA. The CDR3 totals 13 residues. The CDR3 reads CSARDLGSYEQYF.

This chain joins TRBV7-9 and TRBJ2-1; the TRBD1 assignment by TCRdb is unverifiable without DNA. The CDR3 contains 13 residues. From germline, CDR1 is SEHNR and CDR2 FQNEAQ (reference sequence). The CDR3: CASSPPVAGEQFF. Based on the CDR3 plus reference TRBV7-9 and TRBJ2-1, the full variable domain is DTGVSQNPRHKITKRGQNVTFRCDPISEHNRLYWYRQTLGQGPEFLTYFQNEAQLEKSRLLSDRFSAERPKGSFSTLEIQRTEQGDSAMYLCASSPPVAGEQFFGPGTRLTVL.